This T cell receptor beta chain stems from a study of PD-1 blockade in classical Hodgkin lymphoma. Each of the patients experienced relapse following autologous stem cell transplantation, and their brentuximab vedotin exposure differed. Best outcomes ranged across complete response, partial response and progressive disease. The study's findings and limits: Baseline diversity resembling that of newly diagnosed patients was seen in complete responders. CD4+ TCR diversity, unlike CD8+, rose significantly by C4D1. Reported baseline diversity: healthy donors highest, relapsed/refractory patients lowest.

This clone came up a few times. The antigen remains undetermined. Only in-frame clones appear in the TCRdb table, and some are missing; sequencing was by immunoSEQ multiplex PCR. The repertoire holds 35,000 to 55,000 clones, with approximately 70% as singletons. Deletions cut 2 bases from V and 2 bases from J, with 13 bases between. The CDR3 runs 15 residues. CDR1 is SEHNR, CDR2 FQNEAQ, per germline (reference sequence). The source was peripheral blood mononuclear cells (PBMCs), collected before the second cycle of nivolumab. This receptor was taken from a human donor with classical Hodgkin lymphoma. The V gene is TRBV7-9, the J gene TRBJ2-7, with D possibly TRBD2 on 6 matching bases. CDR3 sequence (DNA): TGTGCCAGCAGCTTATTGCGGGACTGGACCTACGAGCAGTACTTC. This codes for CASSLLRDWTYEQYF.